The T cell receptor beta chain under discussion was sequenced for a study of blood T cell repertoires in COVID-19. At the level of the study: Samples came from the United States, Italy and Spain, spanning acute and convalescent COVID-19.

Authors' methods: The assay estimated nucleated cells by amplifying reference gene primers. Repertoires were generated with immunoSEQ multiplex PCR, while TCRdb's copy carries only in-frame clones and drops some. That table gives V, J and clone size, and the DNA gave D and trimming. The sample records about 100,000 clones, 85% to 90% being singletons. The CDR3 spans 14 residues. V lost 1 base to trimming and J lost 1 base, with 7 bases between them. CDR1 and CDR2 from the germline V gene are MDHEN and SYDVKM. The rearrangement links TRBV28 to TRBJ1-1; D not certain. Input material: peripheral blood. The clonotype comes from a middle-aged man with active or convalescent COVID-19. This CDR3 is CASSLFRENTEAFF. The CDR3 DNA follows: TGTGCCAGCAGTTTATTCCGCGAGAACACTGAAGCTTTCTTT.